This TCR beta chain was found in a study of blood T cell repertoires in COVID-19. CDR1 and CDR2 from the germline V gene are MNHEY and SVGAGI. CDR3 length: 13 residues. V lost 6 bases to trimming and J lost 6 bases, with 14 bases between them. The method was immunoSEQ multiplex PCR; TCRdb's version includes in-frame clones alone and lacks a portion of them. The profile shows fewer than 200,000 clones, under 90% of them singletons. The study assigned cohorts using participant-reported clinical history. Recovered status in Cohort 3 required two negative PCRs, clearance, or symptom resolution. The sequence was collected from a man aged 50-60 years who had recovered from COVID-19. Sequences were obtained from PBMCs or T cells enriched from blood (not recorded which). The chain recombines TRBV6-5 with TRBJ1-2; D gene unclear. The CDR3 loop reads CASSSEGVDGYTF. The CDR3 DNA is TGTGCCAGCAGCTCCGAGGGTGTTGATGGCTACACCTTC.